Listed below are T cell receptor beta chains from one sample, sequenced in a study of response to subunit inactivated influenza vaccine. TCRdb used MiXCR to reprocess the RT-PCR reads, holding one entry per CDR3 protein. The sample holds 530,000 or so distinct CDR3 sequences; about 10% are singletons and the top ten take 10% to 13%. Sequencing was performed on PBMCs from blood, taken on the day of vaccination. These receptors originate from a man between 50 and 59 years old who received an inactivated influenza vaccine. CDR3s include the opening cysteine and the closing phenylalanine or tryptophan. The D gene is left open where the match is weak. Clone size appears in some rows only: once, few, many, or a class for an expanded clone.

.,12,TRBV20-1,few,TRBJ2-3,CSATDSTDTQYF,TGCAGTGCTACGGACAGTACAGATACGCAGTATTTT
.,15,TRBV4-1,few,TRBJ2-7,CASSQVAGASYEQYF,TGCGCCAGCAGCCAAGTTGCGGGGGCCTCCTACGAGCAGTACTTC
.,12,TRBV7-2,few,TRBJ1-1,CASSLELGEAFF,TGTGCCAGCAGCTTGGAGCTCGGTGAAGCTTTCTTT
.,14,TRBV4-2,.,TRBJ2-2,CASSIEGGRGELFF,TGTGCCAGCAGTATAGAGGGGGGCCGCGGGGAGCTGTTTTTT
.,15,TRBV7-2,many,TRBJ2-5,CASSPQGTGFSTQYF,TGTGCCAGCAGCCCGCAGGGGACGGGCTTTTCGACCCAGTACTTC
.,14,TRBV6-5,.,TRBJ1-2,CASSYGERNYGYTF,TGTGCCAGCAGTTACGGGGAACGTAACTATGGCTACACCTTC
.,15,TRBV3-1,few,TRBJ2-7,CASSQGLYKAYEQYF,TGTGCCAGCAGCCAAGGACTTTACAAAGCCTACGAGCAGTACTTC
.,17,TRBV20-1,.,TRBJ2-2,CSARGGGGAANTGELFF,TGCAGTGCTAGAGGTGGTGGGGGGGCCGCGAACACCGGGGAGCTGTTTTTT
TRBD1,16,TRBV5-1,many,TRBJ1-2,CASSSSRGLSNYGYTF,TGCGCCAGCAGCTCCTCCAGGGGGCTTTCAAATTATGGCTACACCTTC
.,17,TRBV5-1,.,TRBJ1-1,CASSPYGPGRLNTEAFF,TGCGCCAGCAGCCCCTACGGACCGGGCAGGTTAAACACTGAAGCTTTCTTT
.,16,TRBV4-1,few,TRBJ1-1,CASSGGKLGMNTEAFF,TGCGCCAGCAGCGGAGGGAAATTGGGGATGAACACTGAAGCTTTCTTT
TRBD2,15,TRBV6-1,.,TRBJ2-2,CASRLGGTNTGELFF,TGTGCCAGCAGATTGGGGGGGACGAACACCGGGGAGCTGTTTTTT
TRBD2,16,TRBV28,few,TRBJ2-1,CASSGLGLADHNEQFF,TGTGCCAGCAGTGGATTGGGACTAGCGGACCACAATGAGCAGTTCTTC
.,11,TRBV7-9,.,TRBJ2-1,CASSLQERQFF,TGTGCCAGCAGCTTACAGGAACGGCAGTTCTTC